This T cell receptor beta chain was sequenced for a study of shared clonotypes between healthy human individuals. The CDR3 is made up of 15 amino acids. The germline gives CDR1 MNHNY, CDR2 SVGAGI (reference sequence). The unsorted samples had tens of millions of PBMCs used for genomic DNA. Authors' processing steps: ImmunoSEQ gave junction-only sequences without quality scores, so filtering differed. Generated by immunoSEQ multiplex PCR, the TCRdb table keeps only in-frame clones and is missing some. The V and J calls and clone size were taken over from that table, and D and trimming were inferred from the DNA. This sample has hundreds of thousands of clones, with roughly four fifths found just once.

The sequencing input was PBMCs. The receptor was isolated from a woman in her thirties or forties in good health. Some clones in this sample may be carry-over from other donors' samples. This chain uses TRBV6-6 with TRBJ1-3, with 9 bases lining up with TRBD1. The DNA end is more similar to TRBJ2-2, so the J call may be wrong. The CDR3 DNA reads as TGTGCCAGCAGACTACAGGGGGCGGGCACCGGGGAGCTGTTTTTT. It encodes CASRLQGAGTGELFF.